The rows below give T cell receptor beta chains drawn from one sample of a study of T cell responses to AZD1222 COVID-19 vaccine. Method: immunoSEQ multiplex PCR; TCRdb's copy keeps in-frame clones and lacks some. Found here are around 130,000 clones, around 94% of them singletons; the top ten hold roughly 6.6%. The sequencing used peripheral blood, collected on day 0 of AZD1222 vaccination. The source of these receptors is an adult in good health. The CDR3 runs from the conserved cysteine through the conserved F or W. Fields, in order: J gene, CDR3 length, V gene, CDR3 protein.

J gene: TRBJ2-7
CDR3 length: 13
V gene: TRBV5-1
CDR3 protein: CASSHGHGYEQYF

J gene: TRBJ1-2
CDR3 length: 13
V gene: TRBV12-3/TRBV12-4
CDR3 protein: CASRPAVNYGYTF

J gene: TRBJ1-2
CDR3 length: 14
V gene: TRBV7-9
CDR3 protein: CASSLAGGDYGYTF

J gene: TRBJ2-1
CDR3 length: 13
V gene: TRBV12-3/TRBV12-4
CDR3 protein: CASSLGLYNEQFF

J gene: TRBJ1-1
CDR3 length: 12
V gene: TRBV30
CDR3 protein: CAWRQGWTEAFF

J gene: TRBJ2-5
CDR3 length: 11
V gene: TRBV12-3/TRBV12-4
CDR3 protein: CASSFGETQYF

J gene: TRBJ1-3
CDR3 length: 15
V gene: TRBV7-9
CDR3 protein: CASSLEGFSGNTIYF

J gene: TRBJ1-1
CDR3 length: 14
V gene: TRBV18
CDR3 protein: CASSPQVENTEAFF

J gene: TRBJ1-4
CDR3 length: 13
V gene: TRBV10-3
CDR3 protein: CATSVTGDEKLFF

J gene: TRBJ1-4
CDR3 length: 18
V gene: TRBV4-1
CDR3 protein: CASSRTSGNFATNEKLFF

J gene: TRBJ1-6
CDR3 length: 10
V gene: TRBV25-1
CDR3 protein: CASSSSPLHF

J gene: TRBJ2-2
CDR3 length: 17
V gene: TRBV3-1/TRBV3-2
CDR3 protein: CASSPYLLASNTGELFF

J gene: TRBJ1-5
CDR3 length: 11
V gene: TRBV6-5
CDR3 protein: CASKPGQPQHF

J gene: TRBJ1-2
CDR3 length: 13
V gene: TRBV2
CDR3 protein: CASSEALRDGYTF

J gene: TRBJ1-1
CDR3 length: 12
V gene: TRBV20-1
CDR3 protein: CSASRTNTEAFF

J gene: TRBJ2-3
CDR3 length: 12
V gene: TRBV7-9
CDR3 protein: CASSFGWDTQYF

J gene: TRBJ2-7
CDR3 length: 13
V gene: TRBV6-5
CDR3 protein: CASSYSTTGDKYF

J gene: TRBJ1-1
CDR3 length: 15
V gene: TRBV18
CDR3 protein: CASSPPGQAYTEAFF